The 7 T cell receptor beta chains given below trace back to one sample, sequenced in a study of T cell clones after liver transplantation. Only in-frame clones appear in the TCRdb table, and some are missing; sequencing was by immunoSEQ multiplex PCR. The sample holds about 99,000 clones, about 81% seen once. Sequenced material: CD4+ T cells from blood, taken before liver transplant. Source of these receptors: a human donor who received a liver transplant.

The chain has TRBV19 and TRBJ1-6; TRBD1 matches at 9 bases. Trimming at V came to 2 bases and at J to 10 bases, leaving 12 bases not matched to a gene. Germline assignment: CDR1 LNHDA and CDR2 SQIVND (reference sequence). CDR3 length: 17 residues. CDR3 in DNA: TGTGCCAGTAGTATATTTCCCGGACAGGGGACGGACTCACCCCTCCACTTT. Translated: CASSIFPGQGTDSPLHF.

The chain combines TRBV7-8 with TRBJ2-5; no clear D gene. Per the germline V gene, CDR1 is SGHVS and CDR2 is FQNEAQ. Between the trimmed V and J ends, which lost 2 bases and 5 bases, there was a span of 6 bases. The CDR3 covers 12 residues. CDR3 region: CASSLTRETQYF. The DNA for the CDR3 is TGTGCCAGCAGCTTAACACGGGAGACCCAGTACTTC.

This clone was counted only a few times. The chain recombines TRBV2 with TRBJ1-2, with D hard to call. Germline CDR1 is SNHLY and CDR2 is FYNNEI. The CDR3 loop spans 12 amino acids. Trimming pared 6 bases from V and 3 bases from J, leaving 8 bases between. CDR3 in amino acids: CASRRTDYGYTF. The CDR3, as DNA: TGTGCCAGCAGAAGGACGGACTATGGCTACACCTTC.

The genes are TRBV9 and TRBJ2-7; TRBD2 agrees at 9 bases. V lost 4 bases, J lost 0 bases, and 8 bases stayed unmatched. CDR3 length equals 16 residues. The germline V gene has CDR1 SGDLS and CDR2 YYNGEE. The CDR3 sequence is CASSSRLAASSYEQYF. The CDR3 nucleotides read TGTGCCAGCAGCTCTCGACTAGCGGCTAGCTCCTACGAGCAGTACTTC.

This clone showed up just once. V gene TRBV18 combines with J gene TRBJ2-5, with D possibly being TRBD1 or TRBD2 (5 bases each). CDR3 length: 15 residues. Germline loops: CDR1 KGHSH, CDR2 LQKENI. Trimming shortened V by 3 bases and J by 1 base, and 12 bases separated the two germline ends. CDR3 in DNA: TGTGCCAGCTCACCGATCGGGGCGCCCCAAGAGACCCAGTACTTC. Translating gives CASSPIGAPQETQYF.

J is TRBJ2-7 and V is TRBV19, with D perhaps TRBD2 (6 bases). The CDR3 is made up of 15 amino acids. V dropped 1 base and J dropped 2 bases, with 12 bases sitting between them. The germline CDR1 and CDR2 sequences are LNHDA and SQIVND (reference sequence). CDR3 nucleotides: TGTGCCAGTAGTATAGGGGCGGGGACCGCCTACGAGCAGTACTTC. The encoded protein is CASSIGAGTAYEQYF.

This sequence joins TRBV15 and TRBJ1-1; no clear D. CDR1 is LNHNV and CDR2 is YYDKDF in the germline V gene (reference sequence). There are 14 residues in the CDR3. The V and J ends lost 6 bases and 5 bases respectively, with 16 bases between them. The DNA for the CDR3 is TGTGCCACCAGGCTGGCTATTCCGGGAACTGAAGCTTTCTTT. Amino acids: CATRLAIPGTEAFF.